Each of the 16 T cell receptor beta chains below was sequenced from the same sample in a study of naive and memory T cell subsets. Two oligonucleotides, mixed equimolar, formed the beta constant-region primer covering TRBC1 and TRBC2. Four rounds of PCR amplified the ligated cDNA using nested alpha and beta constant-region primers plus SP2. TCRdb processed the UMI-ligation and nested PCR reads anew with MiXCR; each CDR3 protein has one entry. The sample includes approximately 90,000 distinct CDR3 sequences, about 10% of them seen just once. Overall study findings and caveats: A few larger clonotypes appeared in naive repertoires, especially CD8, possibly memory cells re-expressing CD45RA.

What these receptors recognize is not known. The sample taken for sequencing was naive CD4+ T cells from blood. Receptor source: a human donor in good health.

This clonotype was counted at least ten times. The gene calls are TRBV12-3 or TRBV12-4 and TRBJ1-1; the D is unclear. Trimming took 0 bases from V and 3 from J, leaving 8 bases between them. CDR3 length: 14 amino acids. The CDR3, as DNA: TGTGCCAGCAGTTTAGCGGGTCCATACACTGAAGCTTTCTTT. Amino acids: CASSLAGPYTEAFF.

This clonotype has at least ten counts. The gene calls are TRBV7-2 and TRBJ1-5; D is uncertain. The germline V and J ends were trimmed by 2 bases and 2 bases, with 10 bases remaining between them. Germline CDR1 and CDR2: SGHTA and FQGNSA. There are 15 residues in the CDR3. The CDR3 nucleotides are TGTGCCAGCAGCTTACAGGACGGCGGCAATCAGCCCCAGCATTTT. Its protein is CASSLQDGGNQPQHF.

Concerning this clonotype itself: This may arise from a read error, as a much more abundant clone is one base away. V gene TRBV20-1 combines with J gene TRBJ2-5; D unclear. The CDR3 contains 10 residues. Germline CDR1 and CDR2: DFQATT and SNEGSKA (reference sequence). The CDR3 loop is CSATQETRYF. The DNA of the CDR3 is TGCAGTGCTACCCAAGAGACCCGGTACTTC.

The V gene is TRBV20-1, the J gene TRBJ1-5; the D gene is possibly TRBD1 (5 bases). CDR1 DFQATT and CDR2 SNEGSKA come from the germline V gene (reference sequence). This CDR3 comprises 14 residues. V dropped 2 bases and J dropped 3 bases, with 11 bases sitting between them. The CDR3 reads CSARSTVANQPQHF. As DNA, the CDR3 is TGCAGTGCTAGATCGACAGTCGCCAATCAGCCCCAGCATTTT.

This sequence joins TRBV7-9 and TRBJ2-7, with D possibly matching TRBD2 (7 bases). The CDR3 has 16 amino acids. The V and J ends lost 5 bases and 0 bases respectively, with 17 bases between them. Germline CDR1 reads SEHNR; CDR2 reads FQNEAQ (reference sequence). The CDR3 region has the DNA TGTGCCAGCAGCCAAGCCCAGGGGACTACCTCCTACGAGCAGTACTTC. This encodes CASSQAQGTTSYEQYF.

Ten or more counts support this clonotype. This CDR3 reads CASSYWSDTEAFF. CDR3 bases: TGTGCCAGCAGTTACTGGAGTGACACTGAAGCTTTCTTT. The chain recombines TRBV6-2 or TRBV6-3 with TRBJ1-1; D gene unclear. The CDR3 has 13 amino acids. V was cut by 1 base and J by 3 bases, with 6 bases left in between. CDR1 is MNHEY, CDR2 SVGEGT, per germline.

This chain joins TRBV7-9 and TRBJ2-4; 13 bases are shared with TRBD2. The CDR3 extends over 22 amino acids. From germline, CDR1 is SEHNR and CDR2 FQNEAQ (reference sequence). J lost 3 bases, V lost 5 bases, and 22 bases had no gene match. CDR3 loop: CASSPRWESGTSGDRGKNIQYF. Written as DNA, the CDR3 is TGTGCCAGCAGCCCGAGGTGGGAGAGCGGGACTAGCGGGGATCGCGGCAAAAACATTCAGTACTTC.

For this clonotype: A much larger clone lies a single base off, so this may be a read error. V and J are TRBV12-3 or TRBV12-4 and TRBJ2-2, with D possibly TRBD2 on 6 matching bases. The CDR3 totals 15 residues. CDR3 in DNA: TGTGCCAGCAGTTTTTTACAAACGAACACCGGGGGGCTGTTTTTT. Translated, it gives CASSFLQTNTGGLFF.

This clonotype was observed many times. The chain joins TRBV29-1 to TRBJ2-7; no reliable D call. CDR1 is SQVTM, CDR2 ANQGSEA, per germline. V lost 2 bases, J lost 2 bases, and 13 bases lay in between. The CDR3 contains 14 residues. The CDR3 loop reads CSVELGKGAYEQYF. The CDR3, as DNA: TGCAGCGTTGAACTGGGGAAAGGCGCCTACGAGCAGTACTTC.

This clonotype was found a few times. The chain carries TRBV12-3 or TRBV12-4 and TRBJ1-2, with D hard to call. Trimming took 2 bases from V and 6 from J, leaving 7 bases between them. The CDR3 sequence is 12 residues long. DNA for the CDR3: TGTGCCAGCAGTTTAAGGGAGAATGGCTACACCTTC. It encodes CASSLRENGYTF.

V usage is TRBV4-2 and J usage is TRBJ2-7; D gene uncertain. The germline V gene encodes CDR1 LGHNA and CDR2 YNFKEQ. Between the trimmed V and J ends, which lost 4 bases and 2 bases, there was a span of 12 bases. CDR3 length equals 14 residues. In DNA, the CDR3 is TGTGCCAGCAGCCGCGACCCCTTGACCTACGAGCAGTACTTC. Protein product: CASSRDPLTYEQYF.

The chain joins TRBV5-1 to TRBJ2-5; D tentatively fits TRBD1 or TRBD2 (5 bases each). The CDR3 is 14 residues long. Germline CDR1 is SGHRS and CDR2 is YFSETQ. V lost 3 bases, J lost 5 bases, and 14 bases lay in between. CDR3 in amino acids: CASSSTGGFETQYF. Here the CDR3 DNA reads TGCGCCAGCAGCTCTACTGGGGGTTTCGAGACCCAGTACTTC.

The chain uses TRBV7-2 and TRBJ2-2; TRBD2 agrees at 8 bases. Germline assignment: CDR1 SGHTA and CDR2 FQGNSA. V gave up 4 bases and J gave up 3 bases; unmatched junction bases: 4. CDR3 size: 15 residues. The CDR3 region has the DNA TGTGCCAGCAGCTCGCTAGCGGGTCACACCGGGGAGCTGTTTTTT. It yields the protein CASSSLAGHTGELFF.

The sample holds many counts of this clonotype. The CDR3 reads CASRLAGNNEQFF. The DNA for the CDR3 is TGTGCCAGCAGACTAGCGGGAAACAATGAGCAGTTCTTC. The chain uses TRBV6-2 or TRBV6-3 and TRBJ2-1; 10 bases match TRBD2. The CDR3 covers 13 residues. Germline values: CDR1 MNHEY, CDR2 SVGEGT. J gave up 5 bases and V 6 bases, and 1 base lay outside the gene matches.

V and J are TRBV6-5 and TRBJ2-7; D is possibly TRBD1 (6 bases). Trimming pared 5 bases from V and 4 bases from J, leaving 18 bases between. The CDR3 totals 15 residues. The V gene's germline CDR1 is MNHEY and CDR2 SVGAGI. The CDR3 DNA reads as TGTGCCAGCAGTCCCCGTGCAGGGGCGTTGTACGAGCAGTACTTC. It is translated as CASSPRAGALYEQYF.

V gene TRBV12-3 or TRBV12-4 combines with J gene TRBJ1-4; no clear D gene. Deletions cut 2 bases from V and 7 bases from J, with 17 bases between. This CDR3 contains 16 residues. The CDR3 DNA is TGTGCCAGCAGTTTACAGAAGGAGCGGTTTTTTGAAAAACTGTTTTTT. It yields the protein CASSLQKERFFEKLFF.